This TCR beta chain was observed in a study of post-analysis software for immune sequencing data. The CDR3 totals 17 residues. V dropped 1 base and J dropped 6 bases, with 23 bases sitting between them. Germline V gene sequence: CDR1 DFQATT, CDR2 SNEGSKA (reference sequence). TCR beta cDNA libraries included unique molecular identifiers. In TCRdb, the PCR reads were re-called with MiXCR into one record per CDR3 protein. The table has hundreds of thousands of distinct CDR3 sequences, 25% to 30% seen once; the top ten hold about 0.5%. General study findings and limits: The study found TRBV5-6, TRBV5-1 and TRBV20-1 among 4 or 5 TRBV segments more frequent in patients than controls.

On this clonotype itself: Its antigen is not identified.

The chain employs TRBV20-1 and TRBJ2-3; possibly TRBD1 for D (6 bases). The sequence was obtained from a girl aged 10 to 17 with multiple sclerosis. The sequenced material came from blood. The CDR3 here is CSARGGLNRPRSDTQYF. As DNA, the CDR3 is TGCAGTGCTAGAGGGGGGCTGAATAGACCTCGTTCGGATACGCAGTATTTT.